This T cell receptor beta chain comes out of a study of CD4+ T cells in melanoma. Clones were read by immunoSEQ multiplex PCR, and TCRdb kept only the in-frame ones, dropping some. The sample holds roughly 140,000 clones; roughly 91% are singletons and the top ten take 1.5% to 1.9%. The origin of this receptor is a human donor with melanoma.

Here the CDR3 DNA reads TGCGCACGGGCGCTGTTGGGTAACTATGGCTACACCTTC. Amino acid sequence: CARALLGNYGYTF. The V call is TRBV23-1, the J call TRBJ1-2; no reliable D call. TRBV23-1 is an ORF; its function is uncertain. This CDR3 contains 13 residues.